The 17 T cell receptor beta chains below were found in one sample sequenced in a study of response to subunit inactivated influenza vaccine. TCRdb redid the calling of the RT-PCR reads with MiXCR, one entry per CDR3 protein. The sample contains 700,000 to 900,000 distinct CDR3 sequences, 21% of which appear only once. The sample consisted of PBMCs from blood, taken 4 to 6 days after vaccination. The receptors were gathered from a man over 45 who received an inactivated influenza vaccine.

This clonotype appeared a few times. This rearrangement joins TRBV20-1 to TRBJ2-1; tentatively, D is TRBD1 or TRBD2 (5 bases each). V gave up 0 bases and J gave up 0 bases, with 9 bases separating them. Germline V gene data show CDR1 as DFQATT and CDR2 as SNEGSKA (reference sequence). This CDR3 has 15 residues. In nucleotides, the CDR3 is TGCAGTGCTAGAGATTCGGGGCACTCCTACAATGAGCAGTTCTTC. It specifies CSARDSGHSYNEQFF.

This clonotype came up a few times. The rearrangement links TRBV5-5 to TRBJ1-2, with D hard to call. Germline CDR1 and CDR2: SGHKS and YYEKEE (reference sequence). The length of the CDR3 is 14 residues. V gave up 0 bases and J gave up 6 bases, with 12 bases separating them. The CDR3 nucleotides are TGTGCCAGCAGCTTGGCGACCATCGGGGATGGCTACACCTTC. Its protein product is CASSLATIGDGYTF.

This clonotype was seen only a few times. The rearrangement joins TRBV5-8 to TRBJ1-1; TRBD1 aligns across 7 bases. J was trimmed by 1 base and V by 0 bases; bases with no gene match: 6. Germline-derived CDR1 and CDR2 are SGHTS and YDEGEE. The CDR3 covers 16 residues. CDR3 amino acids: CASSLELTGANTEAFF. The CDR3 DNA follows: TGTGCCAGCAGCTTGGAGCTTACAGGGGCGAACACTGAAGCTTTCTTT.

This clonotype was seen a handful of times. This CDR3 is CASSVYGNTVTYNEQFF. CDR3 nucleotide sequence: TGTGCCAGCAGCGTGTATGGGAACACCGTTACCTACAATGAGCAGTTCTTC. The chain is built from TRBV4-2 and TRBJ2-1; D unclear. The germline gives CDR1 LGHNA, CDR2 YNFKEQ. The ends were cut back, 5 bases at V and 2 bases at J, with 19 bases in the middle. This CDR3 comprises 17 residues.

This clonotype turned up a few times. The genes are TRBV7-2 and TRBJ2-5; D is unclear. CDR3 length: 14 amino acids. The germline V gene encodes CDR1 SGHTA and CDR2 FQGNSA. V was cut by 2 bases and J by 1 base, with 8 bases left in between. The CDR3 nucleotides are TGTGCCAGCAGCTTAAGCCCAGTCCAAGAGACCCAGTACTTC. The encoded protein is CASSLSPVQETQYF.

The gene calls are TRBV29-1 and TRBJ2-2, with TRBD1 as a possible D gene (5 bases). Between the trimmed V and J ends, which lost 7 bases and 7 bases, there was a span of 16 bases. The CDR3 has 13 residues. CDR1 and CDR2 (germline): SQVTM, ANQGSEA. This CDR3 reads CSARTPSGGELFF. The CDR3 DNA reads as TGCAGCGCCAGGACACCATCGGGCGGGGAGCTGTTTTTT.

This clonotype was counted only a few times. CDR3 in DNA: TGCGCCAGCAGCCTCGGACAGGGAGGGGCCCTCCACTTT. It is translated as CASSLGQGGALHF. The genes are TRBV4-3 and TRBJ1-6; 8 bases line up with TRBD1. Germline V gene sequence: CDR1 LGHNA, CDR2 YSLEER. The junction had 7 bases not matched to a gene; V was cut back by 4 bases and J by 14 bases. The CDR3 covers 13 residues.

The chain employs TRBV6-2 or TRBV6-3 and TRBJ2-1, with 7 positions matching TRBD2. CDR1 is MNHEY, CDR2 SVGEGT, per germline. The CDR3 sequence is 15 residues long. J lost 5 bases, V lost 6 bases, and 10 bases had no gene match. The CDR3 is CASSPQRGRDNEQFF. The CDR3 bases are TGTGCCAGCAGCCCACAGCGGGGCCGGGACAATGAGCAGTTCTTC.

The chain recombines TRBV11-1 with TRBJ2-5; 9 positions agree with TRBD2. CDR3 size: 17 residues. Germline assignment: CDR1 SGHAT and CDR2 FQDESV (reference sequence). V shed 1 base and J 1 base; nucleotides not matched to a gene: 7. The CDR3 is CASSLEWSSGTQETQYF. The DNA of the CDR3 is TGTGCCAGCAGCTTAGAGTGGTCTAGCGGGACCCAAGAGACCCAGTACTTC.

This clonotype was seen more than once but under ten times. The J gene is TRBJ2-7, the V gene TRBV4-2; 11 bases are shared with TRBD2. Looked up from germline, CDR1 is LGHNA and CDR2 is YNFKEQ. The junction had 1 base not matched to a gene; V was cut back by 1 base and J by 2 bases. The CDR3 has 15 amino acids. CDR3 nucleotides: TGTGCCAGCAGCCAAGTTAGCGGGGGGGCCTACGAGCAGTACTTC. Amino acid sequence: CASSQVSGGAYEQYF.

Only a few counts were recorded for this clonotype. The chain has TRBV5-5 and TRBJ1-5; unclear D gene. Between the trimmed V and J ends, which lost 0 bases and 2 bases, there was a span of 12 bases. This CDR3 is 16 amino acids long. Per the germline V gene, CDR1 is SGHKS and CDR2 is YYEKEE (reference sequence). This CDR3 reads CASSLERNLGNQPQHF. The CDR3 coding sequence is TGTGCCAGCAGCTTGGAAAGGAATTTGGGCAATCAGCCCCAGCATTTT. The variable domain in full, completed from reference TRBV5-5 and TRBJ1-5, reads DAGVTQSPTHLIKTRGQQVTLRCSPISGHKSVSWYQQVLGQGPQFIFQYYEKEERGRGNFPDRFSARQFPNYSSELNVNALLLGDSALYLCASSLERNLGNQPQHFGDGTRLSIL.

In this sample, this clonotype turned up many times. V and J are TRBV6-1 and TRBJ1-6; weak D call: TRBD1 (5 bases). The germline gives CDR1 MNHNS, CDR2 SASEGT. V lost 6 bases, J lost 11 bases, and 17 bases lay in between. This CDR3 is 14 amino acids long. DNA of the CDR3: TGTGCCAGCAGCAGTTACGGTGGGGCGACACCCCTCCACTTT. Its translation: CASSSYGGATPLHF.

The chain employs TRBV12-3 or TRBV12-4 and TRBJ1-1; possible D gene TRBD1, 5 bases. The CDR3 consists of 15 residues. Trimming pared 3 bases from V and 4 bases from J, leaving 15 bases between. The CDR3 DNA is TGTGCCAGCAGTTTGTTTGCGGGGGAGGGCACTGAAGCTTTCTTT. The encoded protein is CASSLFAGEGTEAFF.

The chain recombines TRBV19 with TRBJ1-5; D not resolved. V lost 5 bases and J lost 6, with 11 bases in between. This CDR3 is 13 amino acids long. The V gene's germline CDR1 is LNHDA and CDR2 SQIVND (reference sequence). The CDR3: CASSPLAGQPQHF. The CDR3 region has the DNA TGTGCCAGTAGTCCGCTAGCTGGTCAGCCCCAGCATTTT.

This clonotype has more than one count but fewer than ten. This chain links TRBV20-1 with TRBJ2-5, with 8 bases matching TRBD1. V gave up 0 bases and J gave up 5 bases; unmatched junction bases: 11. Per germline, CDR1 DFQATT and CDR2 SNEGSKA (reference sequence). The CDR3 contains 16 residues. The CDR3 sequence: CSARDSAGGALETQYF. For the CDR3, the DNA is TGCAGTGCTAGAGATAGCGCAGGGGGCGCCTTGGAGACCCAGTACTTC.

Worth noting for this clonotype: The junction does not match germline at one end; this may be a read error. The chain employs TRBV2 and TRBJ2-1; 9 positions match TRBD2. This CDR3 is built from 13 residues. CDR1 SNHLY and CDR2 FYNNEI come from the germline V gene. The CDR3 region has the DNA TGTACCAGCTCACTAGCGGGCCTCAATGAGCAGTTCTTC. Translated, it gives CTSSLAGLNEQFF.

The chain recombines TRBV5-1 with TRBJ2-3; 9 bases line up with TRBD2. Trimming cost V 6 bases and J 1 base; bases outside gene matches: 6. Per the germline V gene, CDR1 is SGHRS and CDR2 is YFSETQ. The CDR3 extends over 15 amino acids. The CDR3 is CASNRLAERTDTQYF. Written as DNA, the CDR3 is TGCGCCAGCAATCGACTAGCGGAACGCACAGATACGCAGTATTTT.